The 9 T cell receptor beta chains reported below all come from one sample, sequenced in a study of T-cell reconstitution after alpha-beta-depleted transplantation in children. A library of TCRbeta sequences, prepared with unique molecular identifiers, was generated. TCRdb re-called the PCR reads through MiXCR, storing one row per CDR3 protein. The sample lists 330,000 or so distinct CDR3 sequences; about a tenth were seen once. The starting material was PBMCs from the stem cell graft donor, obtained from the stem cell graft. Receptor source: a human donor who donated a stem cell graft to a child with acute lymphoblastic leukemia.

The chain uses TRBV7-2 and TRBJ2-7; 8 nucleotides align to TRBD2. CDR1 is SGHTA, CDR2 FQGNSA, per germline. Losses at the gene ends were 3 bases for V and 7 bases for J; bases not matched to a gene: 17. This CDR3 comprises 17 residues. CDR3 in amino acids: CASSFPLAGPLLREQYF. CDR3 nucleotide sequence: TGTGCCAGCAGCTTTCCTTTAGCGGGACCTTTGCTGAGAGAGCAGTACTTC.

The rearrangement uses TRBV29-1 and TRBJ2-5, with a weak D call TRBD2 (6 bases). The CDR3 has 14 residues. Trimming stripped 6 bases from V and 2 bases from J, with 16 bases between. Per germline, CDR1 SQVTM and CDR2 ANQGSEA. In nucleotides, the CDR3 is TGCAGCGTGTGGGACTCCTGGCGACAAGAGACCCAGTACTTC. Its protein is CSVWDSWRQETQYF.

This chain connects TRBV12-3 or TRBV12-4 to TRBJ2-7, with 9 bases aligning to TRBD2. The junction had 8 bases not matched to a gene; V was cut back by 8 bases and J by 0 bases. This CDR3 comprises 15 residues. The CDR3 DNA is TGTGCCAGCGCTCCTAGCGGGGTTAGCTCCTACGAGCAGTACTTC. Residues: CASAPSGVSSYEQYF.

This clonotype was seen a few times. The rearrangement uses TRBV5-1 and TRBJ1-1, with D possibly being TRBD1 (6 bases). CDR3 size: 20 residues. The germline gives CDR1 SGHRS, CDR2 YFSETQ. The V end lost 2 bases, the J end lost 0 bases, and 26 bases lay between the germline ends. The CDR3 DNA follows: TGCGCCAGCAGCTTTGAGCCCCAAAGCCCGGACAGAATAATGAACACTGAAGCTTTCTTT. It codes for CASSFEPQSPDRIMNTEAFF.

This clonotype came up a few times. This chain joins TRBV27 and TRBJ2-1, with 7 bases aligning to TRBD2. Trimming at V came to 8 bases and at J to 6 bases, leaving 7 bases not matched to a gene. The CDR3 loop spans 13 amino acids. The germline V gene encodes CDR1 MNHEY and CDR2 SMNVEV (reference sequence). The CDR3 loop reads CASGLLAINEQFF. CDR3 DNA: TGTGCCAGCGGACTACTAGCGATCAATGAGCAGTTCTTC.

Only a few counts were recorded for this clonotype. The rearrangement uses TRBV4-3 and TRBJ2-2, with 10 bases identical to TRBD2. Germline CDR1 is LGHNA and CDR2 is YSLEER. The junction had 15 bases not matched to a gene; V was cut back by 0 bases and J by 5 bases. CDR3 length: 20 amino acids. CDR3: CASSQESGLAAPGGTGELFF. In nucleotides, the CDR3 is TGCGCCAGCAGCCAAGAATCAGGACTAGCGGCCCCAGGTGGAACCGGGGAGCTGTTTTTT.

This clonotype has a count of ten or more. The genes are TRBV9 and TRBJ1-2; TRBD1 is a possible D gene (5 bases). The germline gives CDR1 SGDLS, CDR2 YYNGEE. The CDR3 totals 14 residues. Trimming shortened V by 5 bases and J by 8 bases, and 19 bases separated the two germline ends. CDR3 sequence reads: CASRPGPGIEGYTF. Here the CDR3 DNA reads TGTGCCAGCAGACCGGGACCCGGGATTGAGGGCTACACCTTC.

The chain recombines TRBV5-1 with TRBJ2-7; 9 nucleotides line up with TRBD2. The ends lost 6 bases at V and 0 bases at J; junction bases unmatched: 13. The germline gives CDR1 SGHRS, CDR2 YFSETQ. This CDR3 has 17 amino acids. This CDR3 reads CASNGVAGDLLSYEQYF. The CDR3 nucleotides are TGCGCCAGCAACGGGGTAGCGGGAGATCTACTCTCCTACGAGCAGTACTTC.

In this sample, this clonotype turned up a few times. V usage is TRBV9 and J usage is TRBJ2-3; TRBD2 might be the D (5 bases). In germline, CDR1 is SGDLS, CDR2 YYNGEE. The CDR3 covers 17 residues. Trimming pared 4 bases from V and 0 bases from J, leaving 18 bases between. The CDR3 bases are TGTGCCAGCAGCCCCCACTTACAGCGGTCTAGCACAGATACGCAGTATTTT. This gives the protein CASSPHLQRSSTDTQYF.